Below, one T cell receptor (beta chain) is given with its context. No antigen is known for it. Method: immunoSEQ multiplex PCR; TCRdb's copy keeps in-frame clones and lacks some. The data contain over 14,000 clones, 72% of them seen just once; the ten biggest clones take up about 48%. This sample was included in a study of radiotherapy plus CTLA-4 blockade in lung cancer. Points from the study as a whole: Among reported predictors of response, early blood T cell clone dynamics with interferon-beta performed best. Blood TCR clones of tumor origin expanded after radiotherapy plus ipilimumab.

The junction had 8 bases not matched to a gene; V was cut back by 0 bases and J by 5 bases. Germline-derived CDR1 and CDR2 are MGHRA and YSYEKL. This CDR3 region has 18 residues. The rearrangement uses TRBV4-1 and TRBJ2-1, with 12 positions matching TRBD2. This material consisted of peripheral blood, taken from a patient treated with radiotherapy plus ipilimumab. This TCR derives from a human donor with non-small cell lung cancer whose response to radiotherapy plus ipilimumab could not be evaluated. The CDR3 region has the DNA TGCGCCAGCAGCCAAGATTGGGCTAGCGGGGGGGGAGACAATGAGCAGTTCTTC. Amino acids: CASSQDWASGGGDNEQFF.